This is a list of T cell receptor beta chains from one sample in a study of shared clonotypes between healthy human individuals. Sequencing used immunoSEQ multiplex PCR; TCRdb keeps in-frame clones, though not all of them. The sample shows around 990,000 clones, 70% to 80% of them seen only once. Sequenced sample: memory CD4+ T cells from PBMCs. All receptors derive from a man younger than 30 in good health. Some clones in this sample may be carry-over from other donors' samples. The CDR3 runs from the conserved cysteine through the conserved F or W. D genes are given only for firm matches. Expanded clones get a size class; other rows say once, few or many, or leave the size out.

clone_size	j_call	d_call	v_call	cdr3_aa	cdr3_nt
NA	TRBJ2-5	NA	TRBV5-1	CASSLGGTVETQYF	TGCGCCAGCAGCTTGGGCGGCACCGTGGAGACCCAGTACTTC
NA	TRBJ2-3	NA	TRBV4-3	CASSQDGFGTDTQYF	TGCGCCAGCAGCCAAGATGGCTTTGGGACAGATACGCAGTATTTT
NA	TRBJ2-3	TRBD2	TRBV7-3	CASSLLAGEAQYF	TGTGCCAGCAGCTTACTAGCGGGAGAGGCTCAGTATTTT
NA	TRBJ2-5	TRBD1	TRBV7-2	CASSSWSRQGETQYF	TGTGCCAGCAGTTCCTGGTCCCGACAGGGGGAGACCCAGTACTTC
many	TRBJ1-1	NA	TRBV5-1	CASSLETGLRAFF	TGCGCCAGCAGCTTGGAAACCGGACTCAGAGCTTTCTTT
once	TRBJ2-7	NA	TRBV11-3	CASSFGLKGPEQYF	TGTGCCAGCAGCTTCGGATTGAAGGGCCCCGAGCAGTACTTC
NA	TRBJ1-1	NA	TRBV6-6	CASRAPGDTEAFF	TGTGCCAGCAGGGCCCCGGGGGACACTGAAGCTTTCTTT
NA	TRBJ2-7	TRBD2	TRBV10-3	CAIRTGLAGDEQYF	TGTGCCATCAGGACAGGACTAGCGGGAGACGAGCAGTACTTC
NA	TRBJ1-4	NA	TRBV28	CASRRSSEKLFF	TGTGCCAGCAGGAGGTCGAGCGAAAAACTGTTTTTT
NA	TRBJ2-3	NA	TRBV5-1	CASSRGGTSTDTQYF	TGCGCCAGCAGCCGTGGGGGGACGAGCACAGATACGCAGTATTTT
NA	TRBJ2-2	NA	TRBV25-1	CASSWTPLPGELFF	TGTGCCAGCAGCTGGACTCCGTTGCCCGGGGAGCTGTTTTTT
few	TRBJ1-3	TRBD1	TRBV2	CASSGDRGNTIYF	TGTGCCAGCAGTGGGGACAGGGGAAACACCATATATTTT
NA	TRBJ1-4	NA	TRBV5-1	CASSPWGKDEKLFF	TGCGCCAGCAGCCCCTGGGGGAAGGACGAAAAACTGTTTTTT
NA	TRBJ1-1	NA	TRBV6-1	CASYRDAEAFF	TGTGCCTCATACAGGGACGCTGAAGCTTTCTTT
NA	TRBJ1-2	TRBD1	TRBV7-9	CASSYQGVGYTF	TGTGCCAGCAGCTACCAGGGGGTTGGCTACACCTTC
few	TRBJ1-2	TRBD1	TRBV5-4	CASSRTGTGGAGYTF	TGTGCCAGCAGCCGGACCGGGACAGGGGGCGCCGGCTACACCTTC
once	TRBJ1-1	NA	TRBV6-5	CASSYLDKNTEAFF	TGTGCCAGCAGTTACCTTGACAAGAACACTGAAGCTTTCTTT
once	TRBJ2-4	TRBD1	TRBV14	CASSQAAGTGRAKNIQYF	TGTGCCAGCAGCCAAGCGGCCGGGACAGGGAGGGCCAAAAACATTCAGTACTTC
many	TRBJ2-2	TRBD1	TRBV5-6	CASSSGTGSGGELFF	TGTGCCAGCAGCTCCGGGACAGGGAGTGGCGGGGAGCTGTTTTTT
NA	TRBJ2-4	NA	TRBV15	CATRPGGRDIQYF	TGTGCCACCAGGCCCGGGGGTAGGGACATTCAGTACTTC
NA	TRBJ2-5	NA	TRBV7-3	CASSLVRGETQYF	TGTGCCAGCAGCTTAGTGCGGGGAGAGACCCAGTACTTC
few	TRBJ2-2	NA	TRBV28	CASTPGGPNGELFF	TGTGCCAGCACCCCCGGGGGGCCAAACGGGGAGCTGTTTTTT